This passage covers 24 T cell receptor beta chains from one sample sequenced in a study of blood T cell repertoires in COVID-19. Clones were sequenced by immunoSEQ multiplex PCR, and TCRdb holds only the in-frame ones, with some missing. The sample holds under 350,000 clones; over 75% are singletons and the top ten take nearly 7%. The sequenced sample consisted of peripheral blood. These receptors were obtained from a woman aged 25 to 45 with COVID-19, enrolled during active disease.

The chain combines TRBV27 with TRBJ1-2; D not certain. Germline V gene sequence: CDR1 MNHEY, CDR2 SMNVEV (reference sequence). V lost 6 bases and J lost 8, with 16 bases in between. This CDR3 is 13 amino acids long. Written as DNA, the CDR3 is TGTGCCAGCAGGCGTACGGGGATTGAAGGCTACACCTTC. It is translated as CASRRTGIEGYTF.

The CDR3 protein is CSRSKDPTGTGPETQYF. The CDR3, as DNA: TGTTCACGTAGTAAGGACCCCACCGGGACAGGGCCCGAGACCCAGTACTTC. The rearrangement uses TRBV19 and TRBJ2-5; 9 bases align to TRBD1. The CDR3 runs 17 residues. Germline V lookup: CDR1 LNHDA, CDR2 SQIVND (reference sequence).

This chain links TRBV10-3 with TRBJ2-5; 10 nucleotides line up with TRBD1. The CDR3 runs 14 residues. Looked up from germline, CDR1 is ENHRY and CDR2 is SYGVKD. V gave up 11 bases and J gave up 7 bases; unmatched junction bases: 13. The CDR3 bases are TGTGCCTCGGACGCCCGGGACAGGGGAGGGACCCAGTACTTC. Translating gives CASDARDRGGTQYF.

This rearrangement joins TRBV14 to TRBJ2-1, with unresolved D. Trimming removed 0 bases from V and 8 bases from J, with 8 bases in between. Germline values: CDR1 SGHDN, CDR2 FVKESK. The CDR3 has 13 amino acids. As DNA, the CDR3 is TGTGCCAGCAGCCAAGATTTAGCTGATGAGCAGTTCTTC. Translated, it gives CASSQDLADEQFF.

A word on this clone: Other DNA sequences from this sample encode an identical CDR3 as well. CDR3 coding DNA: TGCGCCAGCAGCCACCTTGAAAAACTGTTTTTT. Amino acids: CASSHLEKLFF. The chain carries TRBV4-1 and TRBJ1-4, with D unclear. CDR3 length: 11 residues. Trimming removed 3 bases from V and 7 bases from J, with 3 bases in between. Germline CDR1 reads MGHRA; CDR2 reads YSYEKL.

The rearrangement uses TRBV10-2 and TRBJ2-3, with TRBD2 as a possible D gene (6 bases). V lost 4 bases and J 3 bases, leaving 11 bases between the germline ends. The CDR3 consists of 14 residues. Germline assignment: CDR1 WSHSY and CDR2 SAAADI. The CDR3 protein is CASSGAGRTDTQYF. CDR3 sequence (DNA): TGCGCCAGCAGTGGGGCAGGGAGGACAGATACGCAGTATTTT.

The chain is built from TRBV4-1 and TRBJ2-1, with a tentative D call TRBD2 (6 bases). Germline assignment: CDR1 MGHRA and CDR2 YSYEKL. CDR3 length: 16 residues. The V end was cut by 4 bases, the J end by 5 bases, with 18 bases between. The CDR3 nucleotides are TGCGCCAGCAGCCTCCATACTAGCCGCTACAACAATGAGCAGTTCTTC. This translates into CASSLHTSRYNNEQFF.

The V and J genes are TRBV7-3 and TRBJ2-5; 8 bases are a match to TRBD2. The CDR3 extends over 14 amino acids. The ends lost 3 bases at V and 4 bases at J; junction bases unmatched: 4. Germline V gene data show CDR1 as SGHTA and CDR2 as FQGTGA. Here the CDR3 DNA reads TGTGCCAGCAGCTTGAGCGGGAGCGGAGAGACCCAGTACTTC. This gives the protein CASSLSGSGETQYF.

V usage is TRBV29-1 and J usage is TRBJ1-2, with TRBD1 identical over 9 bases. The germline V gene has CDR1 SQVTM and CDR2 ANQGSEA. CDR3 length equals 15 residues. The J segment lost 2 bases and the V segment lost 7 bases, leaving 11 bases of the junction unmatched. In DNA form, the CDR3 reads TGCAGCGCCTACAGTCCCGGGACAGGGAACTATGGCTACACCTTC. Amino acid sequence: CSAYSPGTGNYGYTF.

This chain connects TRBV19 to TRBJ2-3, with D perhaps TRBD1 (5 bases). The V gene's germline CDR1 is LNHDA and CDR2 SQIVND (reference sequence). This CDR3 is built from 14 residues. V was trimmed by 7 bases and J by 5 bases, leaving 16 bases between them. This CDR3 is CASTYRLEGDTQYF. The CDR3 DNA sequence: TGTGCCAGTACTTACAGGCTAGAAGGAGATACGCAGTATTTT.

The V and J genes are TRBV10-1 and TRBJ2-3; no reliable D call. From germline, CDR1 is WNHNN and CDR2 SYGVQD (reference sequence). The CDR3 has 13 residues. V shed 1 base and J shed 4 bases, with 6 bases lying between them. DNA of the CDR3: TGCGCCAGCAGTGAGTTCCGGTCAGATACGCAGTATTTT. Translation gives CASSEFRSDTQYF.

V is TRBV28 and J is TRBJ2-7; TRBD1 matches 7 bases. The CDR3 is 14 residues long. Germline loops: CDR1 MDHEN, CDR2 SYDVKM. Trimming took 6 bases from V and 3 from J; bases not matched to a gene: 8. The CDR3 DNA reads as TGTGCCAGCAGCCCCGGGACAGTATACTACGAGCAGTACTTC. This gives the protein CASSPGTVYYEQYF.

The gene calls are TRBV6-7 and TRBJ2-1; perhaps TRBD1 as D (6 bases). TRBV6-7 is reported as an ORF; its role is uncertain. The CDR3 spans 14 residues. Trimming took 4 bases from V and 5 from J, leaving 12 bases between them. CDR3 in amino acids: CASSCAGADNEQFF. CDR3 bases: TGTGCCAGCAGTTGTGCAGGGGCGGACAATGAGCAGTTCTTC.

The V gene is TRBV29-1, the J gene TRBJ2-3; 9 nucleotides align to TRBD1. Germline values: CDR1 SQVTM, CDR2 ANQGSEA. Trimming at V came to 2 bases and at J to 2 bases, leaving 8 bases not matched to a gene. The CDR3 length is 16 residues. Written as DNA, the CDR3 is TGCAGCGTTGAACGGTTAGGGGACAGGGTCACAGATACGCAGTATTTT. Translated: CSVERLGDRVTDTQYF.

The V gene is TRBV5-5, the J gene TRBJ1-1; 7 bases map to TRBD1. J gave up 7 bases and V 4 bases, and 7 bases lay outside the gene matches. This CDR3 has 13 residues. Germline V lookup: CDR1 SGHKS, CDR2 YYEKEE (reference sequence). CDR3 in amino acids: CASSGLGQYEAFF. CDR3 in DNA: TGTGCCAGCAGCGGACTGGGACAGTATGAAGCTTTCTTT.

V is TRBV7-2 and J is TRBJ1-6; D is perhaps TRBD1 (6 bases). Germline values: CDR1 SGHTA, CDR2 FQGNSA. Trimming cost V 2 bases and J 5 bases, with 13 bases left between them. The CDR3 extends over 16 amino acids. This CDR3 is CASSLSHRADNSPLHF. In DNA form, the CDR3 reads TGTGCCAGCAGCTTATCACACAGGGCCGATAATTCACCCCTCCACTTT. The full variable domain, with the rest looked up from reference TRBV7-2 and TRBJ1-6, is GAGVSQSPSNKVTEKGKDVELRCDPISGHTALYWYRQSLGQGLEFLIYFQGNSAPDKSGLPSDRFSAERTGGSVSTLTIQRTQQEDSAVYLCASSLSHRADNSPLHFGNGTRLTVT.

The chain employs TRBV10-3 and TRBJ2-1; 8 bases line up with TRBD2. After removal of 8 bases from V and 3 bases from J, the junction contained 12 bases not matched to a gene. This CDR3 comprises 16 residues. Germline V gene sequence: CDR1 ENHRY, CDR2 SYGVKD. CDR3 protein: CAIEFTWTSFYNEQFF. CDR3 DNA sequence: TGTGCCATCGAATTTACATGGACTAGCTTCTACAATGAGCAGTTCTTC.

The chain has TRBV13 and TRBJ1-1; D remains unclear. The germline V gene encodes CDR1 PRHDT and CDR2 FYEKMQ (reference sequence). The V end was cut by 4 bases, the J end by 5 bases, with 11 bases between. This CDR3 region has 13 residues. The CDR3 is CASSYLEGTEAFF. Here the CDR3 DNA reads TGTGCCAGCAGCTATTTGGAGGGAACTGAAGCTTTCTTT.

This rearrangement joins TRBV6-2 or TRBV6-3 to TRBJ1-1; D is unresolved. Trimming cost V 4 bases and J 8 bases, with 11 bases left between them. CDR3 size: 12 residues. In germline, CDR1 is MNHEY, CDR2 SVGEGT. CDR3 DNA: TGTGCCAGCAGTTTGGGAGGGTGGGAAGCTTTCTTT. It translates to CASSLGGWEAFF.

The chain recombines TRBV5-1 with TRBJ2-1; D is possibly TRBD2 (5 bases). Germline V CDR1 and CDR2: SGHRS, YFSETQ. The V end lost 0 bases, the J end lost 10 bases, and 11 bases lay between the germline ends. The CDR3 is made up of 13 amino acids. The CDR3 nucleotides are TGCGCCAGCAGCTTGGTACGGGGATGGGAGCAGTTCTTC. Translating it yields CASSLVRGWEQFF.

The chain couples TRBV18 to TRBJ1-3; a weak D match, TRBD1 (5 bases). V lost 1 base to trimming and J lost 3 bases, with 16 bases between them. Germline V lookup: CDR1 KGHSH, CDR2 LQKENI. The CDR3 length is 17 residues. In DNA, the CDR3 is TGTGCCAGCTCACCACTCGTTTCCAGGGTTGGTGGAAACACCATATATTTT. This codes for CASSPLVSRVGGNTIYF.

A single count supports this clone. The chain couples TRBV2 to TRBJ2-3; perhaps TRBD2 as D (5 bases). The ends were cut back, 6 bases at V and 1 base at J, with 8 bases in the middle. The CDR3 runs 13 residues. Germline V gives CDR1 SNHLY, CDR2 FYNNEI. CDR3 DNA: TGTGCCAGCAGGGCAGCGGGCACAGATACGCAGTATTTT. Translating gives CASRAAGTDTQYF. The variable domain in full, completed from reference TRBV2 and TRBJ2-3, reads EPEVTQTPSHQVTQMGQEVILRCVPISNHLYFYWYRQILGQKVEFLVSFYNNEISEKSEIFDDQFSVERPDGSNFTLKIRSTKLEDSAMYFCASRAAGTDTQYFGPGTRLTVL.

The chain has TRBV9 and TRBJ2-2, with a weak D call TRBD1 (6 bases). The CDR3 is made up of 16 amino acids. The V end lost 0 bases, the J end lost 3 bases, and 12 bases lay between the germline ends. Germline values: CDR1 SGDLS, CDR2 YYNGEE. The CDR3 region is CASSVVGRGYTGELFF. DNA of the CDR3: TGTGCCAGCAGCGTAGTTGGCAGGGGTTACACCGGGGAGCTGTTTTTT.

This chain joins TRBV7-8 and TRBJ2-2, with D perhaps TRBD2 (7 bases). Germline V gene data show CDR1 as SGHVS and CDR2 as FQNEAQ. This CDR3 has 13 residues. V lost 5 bases to trimming and J lost 7 bases, with 11 bases between them. The CDR3 DNA sequence: TGTGCCAGCAGCCCGAGGGGGGGCGGGGAGCTGTTTTTT. It is translated as CASSPRGGGELFF.